A single sample is the source of the 6 T cell receptor beta chains below, sequenced in a study of read filtering for tumor transcriptome and immune sequencing. The library was built from around 380 ng RNA with molecular barcoded adaptors for alpha/delta and beta/gamma chains. TCRdb reanalysed the reads using MiXCR and keeps one entry per CDR3 protein. The table includes 130,000 or so distinct CDR3 sequences, around 14% detected once. Sequenced: a population of CD138-negative cells sorted from bone marrow. All receptors come from a donor aged 40 or older with multiple myeloma.

This clonotype was seen many times. The V and J genes are TRBV2 and TRBJ2-1; tentatively, D is TRBD2 (5 bases). Trimming removed 7 bases at V and 0 bases at J, with 7 bases between. The CDR3 is made up of 13 amino acids. The germline CDR1 and CDR2 sequences are SNHLY and FYNNEI. Written as DNA, the CDR3 is TGTGCCAGCAAGCGGAGCTCCTACAATGAGCAGTTCTTC. Protein product: CASKRSSYNEQFF.

This clonotype was seen ten or more times. The V call is TRBV12-3 or TRBV12-4, the J call TRBJ2-1, with a possible D match to TRBD2 (6 bases). The CDR3 spans 13 residues. The V end was cut by 6 bases, the J end by 5 bases, with 11 bases between. Here the CDR3 DNA reads TGTGCCAGCAGCCAACTAGCCAACAATGAGCAGTTCTTC. Protein sequence: CASSQLANNEQFF.

The rearrangement joins TRBV4-3 to TRBJ2-3; D might be TRBD2 (5 bases). The germline V gene encodes CDR1 LGHNA and CDR2 YSLEER. The CDR3 covers 15 residues. The V and J ends lost 4 bases and 7 bases respectively, with 18 bases between them. The CDR3 DNA reads as TGCGCCAGCAGCCCCGAACTAGTCCCCAAATATACGCAGTATTTT. This gives the protein CASSPELVPKYTQYF.

This clonotype appeared many times. V is TRBV6-6 and J is TRBJ2-5; D is ambiguous. There are 12 residues in the CDR3. CDR1 and CDR2 (germline): MNHNY, SVGAGI (reference sequence). The ends were cut back, 0 bases at V and 5 bases at J, with 4 bases in the middle. CDR3 in DNA: TGTGCCAGCAGTTACTCGACTGAGACCCAGTACTTC. Translating it yields CASSYSTETQYF.

In this sample, this clonotype turned up many times. The chain carries TRBV4-1 and TRBJ2-1; D perhaps matches TRBD2 (6 bases). Trimming stripped 4 bases from V and 5 bases from J, with 12 bases between. The CDR3 spans 14 residues. Germline-derived CDR1 and CDR2 are MGHRA and YSYEKL. CDR3 sequence: CASSLRGGDNEQFF. CDR3 in DNA: TGCGCCAGCAGCCTGAGGGGAGGCGACAATGAGCAGTTCTTC.

This clonotype was seen a handful of times. This could be a read error, since a much larger clone is one nucleotide away. J is TRBJ1-1 and V is TRBV5-1, with unresolved D. Germline V lookup: CDR1 SGHRS, CDR2 YFSETQ. The CDR3 extends over 12 amino acids. The CDR3 coding sequence is TGCACCAGCAGATCCGTGAACACTGAAGCTTTCTTT. It translates to CTSRSVNTEAFF.